Sequencing of this TCR beta chain was carried out in a study of vaccination and CD4 T cells after COVID-19. Background on the study: Drawing of post-COVID samples took place a median about 97 days after diagnosis (range 35 to 161). Cells received overlapping spike peptides from SARS-CoV-2, HCoV-NL63, HCoV-OC43 and HCoV-229E as stimulation.

Indicated treatment: approximately 9-day PBMC culture with coronavirus spike peptide pools or control peptides (ViraFEST assay). This clonotype was detected once. Its specificity is unknown. This CDR3 is built from 15 residues. CDR1 and CDR2 (germline): SGHAT, FQNNGV. J was trimmed by 3 bases and V by 3 bases; bases with no gene match: 6. Scientists ran DNA taken from cultured CD4+ T cells through the Oncomine TCR Beta short-read assay for sequencing. Using the QIAamp micro DNA kit, genomic DNA was extracted from the CD4+ T cells that had been cultured. Each CDR3 protein is one row after TCRdb ran MiXCR on the PCR reads. The sample holds around 20,000 distinct CDR3 sequences; approximately 40% are singletons and the top ten take 6.3%.

This material consisted of CD4+ T cells from blood, cultured in vitro, taken before SARS-CoV-2 vaccination. The chain recombines TRBV11-2 with TRBJ2-3; 7 positions match TRBD2. The TCR comes from a human donor who had recovered from COVID-19. This CDR3 is CASSLGGGFTDTQYF. The CDR3 DNA follows: TGTGCCAGCAGCTTGGGGGGAGGGTTTACAGATACGCAGTATTTT.